This TCR beta chain was profiled in a study of metastatic and nonmetastatic thyroid tumors. General study findings and limits: The reported finding was significantly higher TCR beta diversity in malignant thyroid tumors relative to benign nodules, in blood and tumor.

There were no patients who had received any treatment before thyroid surgery. Per the original data handling: CDR3 differences across clinicopathological groups were used to build a distant-metastasis classifier for papillary thyroid cancer. TCRdb reanalyzed the PCR reads via MiXCR. The V and J calls were not made by the authors but by TCRdb's processing. Of fewer than 50,000 clones listed, less than 35% are singletons. This clone was counted between two and nine times. The antigen remains unidentified. V shed 8 bases and J shed 8 bases, with 19 bases lying between them. The CDR3 sequence is 15 residues long. CDR1 and CDR2 (germline): MNHNS, SASEGT.

Sequencing input: blood. This receptor was obtained from a male donor with papillary thyroid cancer or a benign thyroid nodule (not recorded which). Some clones in this sample may be carry-over from other donors' samples. The V and J genes are TRBV6-1 and TRBJ1-6; weak D call: TRBD1 (6 bases). The CDR3 sequence is CASVSTGSDYSPLHF. For the CDR3, the DNA is TGTGCCAGCGTATCAACAGGGTCCGATTATTCACCCCTCCACTTT.